Sequencing of this T cell receptor (beta chain) was carried out in a study of radiation and T cells in renal cell carcinoma. CDR1 and CDR2 (germline): MDHEN, SYDVKM. With V trimmed by 8 bases and J by 0 bases, 3 bases remained unmatched. This CDR3 is 13 amino acids long. Produced via immunoSEQ multiplex PCR; TCRdb's table is partial and in-frame only. The sample lists approximately 51,000 clones; 65% to 90% were seen once. Time point indicated: baseline pretreatment blood. Treatment described: 15 Gy SBRT to primary tumor, nephrectomy 4 weeks later. This renal cell carcinoma was of the clear cell type. The chain joins TRBV28 to TRBJ2-7; 8 nucleotides line up with TRBD2. This TCR was recovered from a woman aged 70 to 79 with renal cell carcinoma. The sequenced sample was blood, obtained from a patient whose treatment included radiotherapy and nephrectomy. CDR3 residues: CASFGLASYEQYF. DNA for the CDR3: TGTGCCAGCTTCGGACTAGCCTCCTACGAGCAGTACTTC.